The rows below give T cell receptor beta chains drawn from one sample of a study of T cells in Graves' hyperthyroidism and ophthalmopathy. MiXCR, run by TCRdb on the multiplex PCR reads, gives a single entry per CDR3 protein. This sample yields roughly 380,000 distinct CDR3 sequences, of which about 18% are seen a single time; about 3.5% belongs to the top ten. The sequencing sample was made of blood. These receptors came from a woman younger than 35 with Graves' hyperthyroidism. Each CDR3 is given with its conserved first and last residue. Fields, in order: V gene, clone size, J gene, D gene, CDR3 DNA, CDR3 protein. The D gene is left open where the match is weak. Size is stated for part of the rows, as once, few or many counts, or as a class when the clone is expanded.

V gene: TRBV14; clone size: many; J gene: TRBJ2-7; D gene: NA; CDR3 DNA: TGTGCCAGCAGCCAAGAAGCGACGGTTCTGGGGTACGAGCAGTACTTC; CDR3 protein: CASSQEATVLGYEQYF
V gene: TRBV18; clone size: NA; J gene: TRBJ2-7; D gene: NA; CDR3 DNA: TGTGCCAGCTCACCACCAGGGCTTAGCTCCTACGAGCAGTACTTC; CDR3 protein: CASSPPGLSSYEQYF
V gene: TRBV18; clone size: few; J gene: TRBJ1-6; D gene: NA; CDR3 DNA: TGTGCCAGCTCACCACTCCGCGCAGAAAATAATTCACCCCTCCACTTT; CDR3 protein: CASSPLRAENNSPLHF
V gene: TRBV24-1; clone size: many; J gene: TRBJ1-5; D gene: TRBD1; CDR3 DNA: TGTGCCACCAGTGGAGGGACAGCATTATTGGACAATCAGCCCCAGCATTTT; CDR3 protein: CATSGGTALLDNQPQHF
V gene: TRBV20-1; clone size: many; J gene: TRBJ1-5; D gene: TRBD1; CDR3 DNA: TGCAGTGCTAGAGTGGGGACAGGGTCCCTTTATAGCAATCAGCCCCAGCATTTT; CDR3 protein: CSARVGTGSLYSNQPQHF
V gene: TRBV6-5; clone size: many; J gene: TRBJ2-7; D gene: NA; CDR3 DNA: TGTGCCAGCAGTTGGGCGGGCGTCTACGAGCAGTACTTC; CDR3 protein: CASSWAGVYEQYF
V gene: TRBV6-1; clone size: NA; J gene: TRBJ2-7; D gene: TRBD2; CDR3 DNA: TGTGCCAGCAGTGAAGCCCACCGGGGAGGGAACGAGCAGTACTTC; CDR3 protein: CASSEAHRGGNEQYF
V gene: TRBV2; clone size: NA; J gene: TRBJ1-2; D gene: TRBD1; CDR3 DNA: TGTGCCAGCAGTCCCCAGACAGGGAGGTATGGCTACACCTTC; CDR3 protein: CASSPQTGRYGYTF
V gene: TRBV27; clone size: many; J gene: TRBJ1-1; D gene: NA; CDR3 DNA: TGTGCCAGCAGTTTATTTGGACGCAGTGAAGCTTTCTTT; CDR3 protein: CASSLFGRSEAFF
V gene: TRBV5-1; clone size: NA; J gene: TRBJ1-1; D gene: TRBD1; CDR3 DNA: TGCGCCAGCAGCTTGACAGGGGCAGTGCAATCGAACACTGAAGCTTTCTTT; CDR3 protein: CASSLTGAVQSNTEAFF
V gene: TRBV20-1; clone size: few; J gene: TRBJ1-1; D gene: NA; CDR3 DNA: TGCAGTGCTAGAGGGACAGCCGACACTGAAGCTTTCTTT; CDR3 protein: CSARGTADTEAFF
V gene: TRBV28; clone size: many; J gene: TRBJ1-3; D gene: TRBD1; CDR3 DNA: TGTGCCAGCAGTGTAACGGGACAGGGAGGAAACACCATATATTTT; CDR3 protein: CASSVTGQGGNTIYF
V gene: TRBV28; clone size: NA; J gene: TRBJ1-1; D gene: TRBD1; CDR3 DNA: TGTGCCAGCAGTCCGGGGGACAGCTTGAACACTGAAGCTTTCTTT; CDR3 protein: CASSPGDSLNTEAFF
V gene: TRBV6-5; clone size: many; J gene: TRBJ1-2; D gene: TRBD1; CDR3 DNA: TGTGCCAGCAGGAGCCCAGGGACAGGGGGCGGCTATGGCTACACCTTC; CDR3 protein: CASRSPGTGGGYGYTF
V gene: TRBV6-5; clone size: many; J gene: TRBJ2-7; D gene: NA; CDR3 DNA: TGTGCCAGCAGTTATACATTGGTGGCAGCAAGCTACGAGCAGTACTTC; CDR3 protein: CASSYTLVAASYEQYF
V gene: TRBV4-1; clone size: many; J gene: TRBJ2-7; D gene: TRBD1; CDR3 DNA: TGCGCCAGCAGCCAAGATTCCAGGACAGGGGGTCGTAGCGAGCAGTACTTC; CDR3 protein: CASSQDSRTGGRSEQYF
V gene: TRBV6-1; clone size: NA; J gene: TRBJ1-1; D gene: NA; CDR3 DNA: TGTGCCAGCAGTAGGGTCCTAAGGGGCACTGAAGCTTTCTTT; CDR3 protein: CASSRVLRGTEAFF
V gene: TRBV4-1; clone size: many; J gene: TRBJ1-5; D gene: NA; CDR3 DNA: TGCGCCAGCAGCCAAGATCCTACCCACGGGGTCAATCAGCCCCAGCATTTT; CDR3 protein: CASSQDPTHGVNQPQHF
V gene: TRBV7-2; clone size: many; J gene: TRBJ1-2; D gene: TRBD1; CDR3 DNA: TGTGCCAGCAGCTTTGCGCCGGGACAGGCCTTCTACACCTTC; CDR3 protein: CASSFAPGQAFYTF
V gene: TRBV12-3/TRBV12-4; clone size: many; J gene: TRBJ1-5; D gene: TRBD1; CDR3 DNA: TGTGCCAGCACCTTAGGACAGGGGGAAAATCAGCCCCAGCATTTT; CDR3 protein: CASTLGQGENQPQHF
V gene: TRBV30; clone size: many; J gene: TRBJ1-5; D gene: TRBD1; CDR3 DNA: TGTGCCTGGAGTCAGGGGGGTCAGCCCCAGCATTTT; CDR3 protein: CAWSQGGQPQHF
V gene: TRBV7-9; clone size: many; J gene: TRBJ2-7; D gene: TRBD1; CDR3 DNA: TGTGCCAGCAGCCGACAGGGGCGGCACGAGCAGTACTTC; CDR3 protein: CASSRQGRHEQYF
V gene: TRBV7-8; clone size: many; J gene: TRBJ1-5; D gene: NA; CDR3 DNA: TGTGCCAGCAGCGATGACGGCGGTCATCAGCCCCAGCATTTT; CDR3 protein: CASSDDGGHQPQHF
V gene: TRBV9; clone size: few; J gene: TRBJ1-3; D gene: NA; CDR3 DNA: TGTGCCAGCAGCGAAGGCAGTGGCTCTGGAAACACCATATATTTT; CDR3 protein: CASSEGSGSGNTIYF
V gene: TRBV6-1; clone size: NA; J gene: TRBJ1-1; D gene: NA; CDR3 DNA: TGTGCCAGCAGTGAACGCCGAGGGGGGAGCACTGAAGCTTTCTTT; CDR3 protein: CASSERRGGSTEAFF
V gene: TRBV3-1; clone size: many; J gene: TRBJ1-1; D gene: NA; CDR3 DNA: TGTGCCAGCAGCAACAAGGGTAGGGACACTGAAGCTTTCTTT; CDR3 protein: CASSNKGRDTEAFF
V gene: TRBV7-8; clone size: NA; J gene: TRBJ2-5; D gene: NA; CDR3 DNA: TGTGCCAGCAGCTTAGTACCCCGAAGCGAAGAGACCCAGTACTTC; CDR3 protein: CASSLVPRSEETQYF
V gene: TRBV11-3; clone size: many; J gene: TRBJ1-2; D gene: TRBD1; CDR3 DNA: TGTGCCAGCAGCCGAGGGGGGACAGTCTCTAACTATGGCTACACCTTC; CDR3 protein: CASSRGGTVSNYGYTF
V gene: TRBV11-3; clone size: many; J gene: TRBJ2-5; D gene: NA; CDR3 DNA: TGTGCCAGCAGCTTAAGGGAGCTCCCAGAGACCCAGTACTTC; CDR3 protein: CASSLRELPETQYF
V gene: TRBV5-1; clone size: NA; J gene: TRBJ1-1; D gene: NA; CDR3 DNA: TGCGCCAGCAGCCAGGACAGCACTGAAGCTTTCTTT; CDR3 protein: CASSQDSTEAFF
V gene: TRBV2; clone size: many; J gene: TRBJ2-5; D gene: TRBD2; CDR3 DNA: TGTGCCAGCAGTGACGGTAGCGGGAGGAAGACCCAGTACTTC; CDR3 protein: CASSDGSGRKTQYF
V gene: TRBV12-3/TRBV12-4; clone size: many; J gene: TRBJ1-1; D gene: NA; CDR3 DNA: TGTGCCAGCAGCTCGGGACATAGGAGTGAAGCTTTCTTT; CDR3 protein: CASSSGHRSEAFF
V gene: TRBV20-1; clone size: many; J gene: TRBJ1-2; D gene: TRBD1; CDR3 DNA: TGCAGTGCTAGGAGGTCCCCGGACAGGGGAGGAGGGGGCTACACCTTC; CDR3 protein: CSARRSPDRGGGGYTF
V gene: TRBV20-1; clone size: many; J gene: TRBJ2-5; D gene: TRBD2; CDR3 DNA: TGCTTGGGACTAGCGGGGGGAGGGACCCAGTACTTC; CDR3 protein: CLGLAGGGTQYF
V gene: TRBV5-1; clone size: many; J gene: TRBJ1-1; D gene: NA; CDR3 DNA: TGCGCCAGCATTGCAGGGGTGAACACTGAAGCTTTCTTT; CDR3 protein: CASIAGVNTEAFF
V gene: TRBV27; clone size: many; J gene: TRBJ1-1; D gene: NA; CDR3 DNA: TGTGCCAGCAGTTTATCGAACGGACGCATGAACACTGAAGCTTTCTTT; CDR3 protein: CASSLSNGRMNTEAFF
V gene: TRBV6-1; clone size: many; J gene: TRBJ1-3; D gene: NA; CDR3 DNA: TGTGCCAGCAGTGAAACGGGTGATCCAAACACCATATATTTT; CDR3 protein: CASSETGDPNTIYF
V gene: TRBV7-6; clone size: NA; J gene: TRBJ2-7; D gene: TRBD1; CDR3 DNA: TGTGCCAGCGCCGGGACAGGGTTTTGGGAGCAGTACTTC; CDR3 protein: CASAGTGFWEQYF
V gene: TRBV9; clone size: many; J gene: TRBJ2-5; D gene: NA; CDR3 DNA: TGTGCCAGCAGCGGTGGGGAGGAGACCCAGTACTTC; CDR3 protein: CASSGGEETQYF
V gene: TRBV20-1; clone size: many; J gene: TRBJ2-7; D gene: TRBD2; CDR3 DNA: TGCAGTGCTCCTAGCGGATCCTACGAGCAGTACTTC; CDR3 protein: CSAPSGSYEQYF
V gene: TRBV20-1; clone size: NA; J gene: TRBJ2-7; D gene: TRBD1; CDR3 DNA: TGCAGTGCTAGAATAGGTGGCAGGGGGTACGAGCAGTACTTC; CDR3 protein: CSARIGGRGYEQYF
V gene: TRBV20-1; clone size: many; J gene: TRBJ1-1; D gene: NA; CDR3 DNA: TGCAGTGCTAGATCCTTGAACACTGAAGCTTTCTTT; CDR3 protein: CSARSLNTEAFF